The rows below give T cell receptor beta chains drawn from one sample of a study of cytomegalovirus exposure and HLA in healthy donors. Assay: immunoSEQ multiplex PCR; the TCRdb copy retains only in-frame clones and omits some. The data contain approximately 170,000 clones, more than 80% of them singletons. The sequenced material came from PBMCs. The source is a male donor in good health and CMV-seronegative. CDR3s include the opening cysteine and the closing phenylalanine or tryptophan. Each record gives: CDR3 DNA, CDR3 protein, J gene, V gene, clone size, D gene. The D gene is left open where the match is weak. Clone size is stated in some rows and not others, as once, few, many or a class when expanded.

cdr3_nt: TGTGCCAGCAGTCAGGGGGCGCTGGGCACTGAAGCTTTCTTT
cdr3_aa: CASSQGALGTEAFF
j_call: TRBJ1-1
v_call: TRBV28
clone_size: few
d_call: TRBD1

cdr3_nt: TGCGCCAGCAGGGGGGACAGTGAAGCTTTCTTT
cdr3_aa: CASRGDSEAFF
j_call: TRBJ1-1
v_call: TRBV5-1
clone_size: few
d_call: TRBD1

cdr3_nt: TGTGCCAGCACCTCGGGAATCAGCACAGATACGCAGTATTTT
cdr3_aa: CASTSGISTDTQYF
j_call: TRBJ2-3
v_call: TRBV6-6
clone_size: once
d_call: -

cdr3_nt: TGCGCCAGCAGCCAAGATCCCCCGGGGTTCACAGATACGCAGTATTTT
cdr3_aa: CASSQDPPGFTDTQYF
j_call: TRBJ2-3
v_call: TRBV4-3
clone_size: -
d_call: -

cdr3_nt: TGTGCCAGCAGCTTAGGCCGGCAGGGAAGTCGAGCTTTCTTT
cdr3_aa: CASSLGRQGSRAFF
j_call: TRBJ1-1
v_call: TRBV7-9
clone_size: -
d_call: -

cdr3_nt: TGTGCCAGCAGCCAGGGGGGACAGGGGTCCTACGAGCAGTACTTC
cdr3_aa: CASSQGGQGSYEQYF
j_call: TRBJ2-7
v_call: TRBV14
clone_size: once
d_call: TRBD1

cdr3_nt: TGTGCCAGCAGGGACAGGTTTAGCAATCAGCCCCAGCATTTT
cdr3_aa: CASRDRFSNQPQHF
j_call: TRBJ1-5
v_call: TRBV2
clone_size: -
d_call: TRBD1

cdr3_nt: TGTGCCAGCAGTAGGAGTACTGGGGCCAACGTCCTGACTTTC
cdr3_aa: CASSRSTGANVLTF
j_call: TRBJ2-6
v_call: TRBV28
clone_size: once
d_call: -

cdr3_nt: TGTGCCAGCCAAAGGAGTGGCTTAGGTGAAAAACTGTTTTTT
cdr3_aa: CASQRSGLGEKLFF
j_call: TRBJ1-4
v_call: TRBV25-1
clone_size: -
d_call: -

cdr3_nt: TGTGCCAGCAGCCCCCAGAAACGACACGTGAACACTGAAGCTTTCTTT
cdr3_aa: CASSPQKRHVNTEAFF
j_call: TRBJ1-1
v_call: TRBV7-3
clone_size: few
d_call: -

cdr3_nt: TGTGCCAGCAGTCGCCTAGACTACGAGCAGTACTTC
cdr3_aa: CASSRLDYEQYF
j_call: TRBJ2-7
v_call: TRBV7-9
clone_size: -
d_call: -

cdr3_nt: TGTGCCAGCAGTGCGAGACAGGCCCCCTACGAGCAGTACTTC
cdr3_aa: CASSARQAPYEQYF
j_call: TRBJ2-7
v_call: TRBV6-1
clone_size: -
d_call: -

cdr3_nt: TGTGCCAGCAGTTTAACCGGGATCCCTAACTATGGCTACACCTTC
cdr3_aa: CASSLTGIPNYGYTF
j_call: TRBJ1-2
v_call: TRBV28
clone_size: -
d_call: -